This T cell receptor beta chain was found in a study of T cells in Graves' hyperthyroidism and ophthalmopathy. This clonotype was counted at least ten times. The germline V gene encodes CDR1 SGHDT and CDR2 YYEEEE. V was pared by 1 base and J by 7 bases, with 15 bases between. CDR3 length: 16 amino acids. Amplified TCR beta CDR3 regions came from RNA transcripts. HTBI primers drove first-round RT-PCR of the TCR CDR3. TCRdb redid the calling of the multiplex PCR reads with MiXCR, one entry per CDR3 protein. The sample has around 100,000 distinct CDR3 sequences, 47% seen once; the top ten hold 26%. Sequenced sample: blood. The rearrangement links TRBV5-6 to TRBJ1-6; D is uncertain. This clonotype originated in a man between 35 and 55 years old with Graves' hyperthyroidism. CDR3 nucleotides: TGTGCCAGCAGCTTGCGCAAAATTCGAAGCAATTCACCCCTCCACTTT. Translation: CASSLRKIRSNSPLHF.